This TCR beta chain was recovered during a study of CD8 T cells in ankylosing spondylitis. Study-wide points: CD8+ cells made up the disease-linked clones, which were relatively rare in peripheral blood. A subset of motif variants has previously been described in the synovial fluid and blood of reactive arthritis. The clones that were linked to disease were reported to be significantly enriched in matched synovial fluid samples from ankylosing spondylitis patients.

Details on this clonotype: Its cognate antigen is unknown.

Using quantitative 5'-RACE with molecular barcodes, the authors made TCR beta libraries. TCRdb independently ran MiXCR on the 5' RACE reads; one entry per CDR3 protein. The sample carries roughly 260,000 distinct CDR3 sequences, around 18% recorded once. The sequence was obtained from a male donor with ankylosing spondylitis or in good health (not recorded which). Input material: blood, either unsorted or a sorted T cell fraction (not recorded which).

In nucleotides, the CDR3 is TGTGCCAGCTCGCTGGGACAGGGCGACGAGCAGTACGTC. Translated, it gives CASSLGQGDEQYV. J is TRBJ2-7 and V is TRBV18; 9 positions agree with TRBD1. This CDR3 is 13 amino acids long. Germline V gene data show CDR1 as KGHSH and CDR2 as LQKENI. The J segment lost 5 bases and the V segment lost 6 bases, leaving 5 bases of the junction unmatched.